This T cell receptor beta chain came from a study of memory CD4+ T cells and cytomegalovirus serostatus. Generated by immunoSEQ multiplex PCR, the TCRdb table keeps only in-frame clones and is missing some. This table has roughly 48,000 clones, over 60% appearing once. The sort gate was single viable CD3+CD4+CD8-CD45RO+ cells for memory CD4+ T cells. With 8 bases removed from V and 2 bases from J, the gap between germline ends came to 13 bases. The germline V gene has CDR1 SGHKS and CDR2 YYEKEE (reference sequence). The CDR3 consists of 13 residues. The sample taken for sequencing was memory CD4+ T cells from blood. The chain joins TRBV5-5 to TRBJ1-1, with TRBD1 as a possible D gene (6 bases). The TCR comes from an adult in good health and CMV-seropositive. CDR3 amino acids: CASQVTGNTEAFF. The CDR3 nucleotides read TGTGCCAGTCAAGTGACAGGAAACACTGAAGCTTTCTTT. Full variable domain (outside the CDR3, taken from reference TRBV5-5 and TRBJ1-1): DAGVTQSPTHLIKTRGQQVTLRCSPISGHKSVSWYQQVLGQGPQFIFQYYEKEERGRGNFPDRFSARQFPNYSSELNVNALLLGDSALYLCASQVTGNTEAFFGQGTRLTVV.